This TCR beta chain was sequenced during a study of blood T cells in healthy people across ages. Study-wide findings and caveats: Strong correlation was found linking TCR beta diversity to naive T cell percentage.

The CDR3 sequence is 16 residues long. Regarding this clonotype: Its cognate antigen is unknown.

A second PCR, run for about 7 to 11 cycles, used a sample-barcoded 5' primer plus a J-beta primer mix. TCRdb redid the calling of the 5' RACE reads with MiXCR, one entry per CDR3 protein. The data contain around 900,000 distinct CDR3 sequences, 51% of them singletons. Sequenced input: blood. The sequence was collected from a woman aged 55-69 years in good health. The chain couples TRBV21-1 to TRBJ2-1; the D call of TRBD2 is as the table states it, not checked on the DNA. TRBV21-1 is designated a pseudogene. The CDR3 reads CASSKALSGRWNEQFF. The CDR3 region has the DNA TGTGCCAGCAGCAAAGCGCTGAGCGGGAGGTGGAATGAGCAGTTCTTC.